This TCR beta chain was found in a study of cytomegalovirus exposure and HLA in healthy donors. This clone was counted a few times. Primers: 60 Vbeta forward and 13 Jbeta reverse. Clones were read by immunoSEQ multiplex PCR, and TCRdb kept only the in-frame ones, dropping some. Among 250,000 to 350,000 clones listed, 86% were seen once. CDR3 length: 15 amino acids. The germline V and J ends were trimmed by 0 bases and 1 base, with 9 bases remaining between them. Germline V gene lookup returns CDR1 LGHNA and CDR2 YSLEER. This receptor was taken from a man between 40 and 49 years old in good health and CMV-seropositive. Sequenced input: PBMCs. The rearrangement uses TRBV4-3 and TRBJ1-1; unclear D gene. The CDR3 spells CASSQDIAGNTEAFF. DNA of the CDR3: TGCGCCAGCAGCCAAGATATCGCAGGGAACACTGAAGCTTTCTTT.